Each of the 12 T cell receptor beta chains below was sequenced from the same sample in a study of T cells in Graves' hyperthyroidism and ophthalmopathy. TCR beta CDR3 region amplification was performed from RNA transcripts. The HTBI primer set was used in a first-round RT-PCR of the TCR CDR3. From the multiplex PCR reads, TCRdb called clonotypes with MiXCR, one entry per CDR3 protein. Of about 570,000 distinct CDR3 sequences listed, under 60% are singletons. Sequencing was carried out using peripheral blood or thyroid tissue (not recorded which). The receptors derive from an adult woman with Graves' disease, either hyperthyroidism or ophthalmopathy (not recorded which).

This clonotype showed up many times. The CDR3 sequence is CASSFVTANEKLFF. The CDR3 DNA reads as TGTGCCAGCAGCTTTGTCACGGCGAATGAAAAACTGTTTTTT. This sequence joins TRBV5-5 and TRBJ1-4; D is unresolved. The CDR3 consists of 14 residues. The V and J ends lost 2 bases and 5 bases respectively, with 10 bases between them. Germline assignment: CDR1 SGHKS and CDR2 YYEKEE (reference sequence).

This clonotype was observed at least ten times. This chain joins TRBV11-1 and TRBJ2-7; 8 bases align to TRBD1. CDR3 length: 15 residues. V lost 4 bases and J lost 0; bases outside the gene matches: 5. From germline, CDR1 is SGHAT and CDR2 FQDESV (reference sequence). The CDR3 bases are TGTGCCAGCAGCTACGGGACAGGCCTCTCCTACGAGCAGTACTTC. It translates to CASSYGTGLSYEQYF.

This clonotype was seen repeatedly, ten times or more. This CDR3 is CASSLDRGEGQPQHF. In DNA form, the CDR3 reads TGTGCCAGCAGCTTGGACAGGGGAGAAGGTCAGCCCCAGCATTTT. The chain is built from TRBV5-4 and TRBJ1-5; the match to TRBD1 covers 7 bases. V lost 0 bases and J lost 6; bases outside the gene matches: 6. This CDR3 has 15 residues. Germline lookup yields CDR1 SGHNT and CDR2 YYREEE (reference sequence). Full variable domain (rest looked up from reference TRBV5-4 and TRBJ1-5): ETGVTQSPTHLIKTRGQQVTLRCSSQSGHNTVSWYQQALGQGPQFIFQYYREEENGRGNFPPRFSGLQFPNYSSELNVNALELDDSALYLCASSLDRGEGQPQHFGDGTRLSIL.

The chain carries TRBV7-2 and TRBJ1-1, with D possibly matching TRBD1 (5 bases). Germline V gives CDR1 SGHTA, CDR2 FQGNSA. Trimming took 3 bases from V and 6 from J, leaving 14 bases between them. The CDR3 runs to 14 residues. CDR3 sequence reads: CASSLRGGRAEAFF. The CDR3 nucleotides read TGTGCCAGCAGCTTGAGGGGAGGCCGAGCTGAAGCTTTCTTT.

Only one count was recorded for this clonotype. The chain is built from TRBV14 and TRBJ2-5; 8 bases line up with TRBD2. Trimming cost V 0 bases and J 13 bases; bases outside gene matches: 4. Germline V lookup: CDR1 SGHDN, CDR2 FVKESK. The CDR3 is 12 residues long. CDR3 loop: CASSQDGTRRYF. The CDR3, as DNA: TGTGCCAGCAGCCAAGACGGGACTAGACGGTACTTC.

V usage is TRBV29-1 and J usage is TRBJ1-4; perhaps TRBD1 as D (5 bases). This CDR3 contains 16 residues. The V gene lost 0 bases and the J gene lost 8 bases, with 19 bases spanning the gap. CDR1 and CDR2 (germline): SQVTM, ANQGSEA. CDR3 residues: CSVEDRGVRADEKLFF. The CDR3 region has the DNA TGCAGCGTTGAAGATCGGGGCGTGCGCGCGGACGAAAAACTGTTTTTT.

At least ten counts were recorded for this clonotype. The chain carries TRBV5-1 and TRBJ2-7; 9 nucleotides match TRBD2. Germline trimming cut 2 bases from V and 4 bases from J; bases unmatched to any gene: 4. CDR1 SGHRS and CDR2 YFSETQ come from the germline V gene. The CDR3 has 14 amino acids. The CDR3: CASSFSGSMYEQYF. Written as DNA, the CDR3 is TGCGCCAGCAGCTTTAGCGGGAGTATGTACGAGCAGTACTTC.

This clonotype was recorded at least ten times. The genes are TRBV4-1 and TRBJ2-6; tentatively, D is TRBD1 or TRBD2 (5 bases each). V was shortened by 1 base and J by 0 bases, with 16 bases between the two germline ends. This CDR3 spans 19 amino acids. The V gene's germline CDR1 is MGHRA and CDR2 YSYEKL. The CDR3 here is CASSQGVSGTDSGANVLTF. CDR3 DNA: TGCGCCAGCAGCCAAGGGGTGTCCGGGACCGACTCTGGGGCCAACGTCCTGACTTTC.

V gene TRBV2 combines with J gene TRBJ2-7; no firm D call. Germline loops: CDR1 SNHLY, CDR2 FYNNEI. Trimming cost V 3 bases and J 2 bases, with 11 bases left between them. The CDR3 covers 14 residues. CDR3 bases: TGTGCCAGCAGTGATTTGGACCTGACCTACGAGCAGTACTTC. Its protein product is CASSDLDLTYEQYF.

This clonotype was observed at least ten times. The genes are TRBV7-9 and TRBJ2-5; D not certain. The ends were cut back, 8 bases at V and 2 bases at J, with 15 bases in the middle. Germline CDR1 SEHNR, CDR2 FQNEAQ (reference sequence). The length of the CDR3 is 14 residues. CDR3 bases: TGTGCCAGCGTTGGGCACGGATTTCAAGAGACCCAGTACTTC. Protein: CASVGHGFQETQYF.

The CDR3: CASSSRRRQGADEKLFF. Here the CDR3 DNA reads TGTGCCAGCAGTTCCCGCCGGAGACAGGGGGCAGATGAAAAACTGTTTTTT. The chain has TRBV2 and TRBJ1-4; 10 nucleotides agree with TRBD1. Trimming at V came to 5 bases and at J to 6 bases, leaving 12 bases not matched to a gene. The CDR3 is 17 amino acids. Germline CDR1 reads SNHLY; CDR2 reads FYNNEI.

The chain carries TRBV15 and TRBJ1-3; D is unresolved. Germline lookup yields CDR1 LNHNV and CDR2 YYDKDF (reference sequence). The CDR3 sequence is 14 residues long. Trimming shortened V by 3 bases and J by 3 bases, and 9 bases separated the two germline ends. In DNA, the CDR3 is TGTGCCACCAGCAGGCGAGCGGATGGAAACACCATATATTTT. This sequence encodes CATSRRADGNTIYF. Drawing the rest from reference TRBV15 and TRBJ1-3, the complete variable domain is DAMVIQNPRYQVTQFGKPVTLSCSQTLNHNVMYWYQQKSSQAPKLLFHYYDKDFNNEADTPDNFQSRRPNTSFCFLDIRSPGLGDTAMYLCATSRRADGNTIYFGEGSWLTVV.